Following are 13 T cell receptor beta chains from one sample sequenced in a study of cytomegalovirus exposure and HLA in healthy donors. PCR amplification relied on 60 Vbeta primers (plus 13 Jbeta primers). The table came from immunoSEQ multiplex PCR; TCRdb's copy has only in-frame clones and leaves some out. The sample lists approximately 150,000 clones; 84% were seen once. Sequencing was carried out using PBMCs. These receptors came from a man aged 25-45 years in good health and CMV-seronegative.

V and J are TRBV27 and TRBJ1-2; 10 nucleotides agree with TRBD1. Trimming at V came to 7 bases and at J to 7 bases, leaving 6 bases not matched to a gene. CDR1 is MNHEY, CDR2 SMNVEV, per germline (reference sequence). The CDR3 runs 13 residues. In nucleotides, the CDR3 is TGTGCCAGCATGTGGGGGACAGGGGCTGGCTACACCTTC. This gives the protein CASMWGTGAGYTF.

This clone was seen only once. V gene TRBV7-6 combines with J gene TRBJ2-1, with no clear D. CDR1 and CDR2 from the germline V gene are SGHVS and FNYEAQ. The CDR3 has 12 amino acids. Trimming cost V 0 bases and J 10 bases, with 7 bases left between them. CDR3 DNA: TGTGCCAGCAGCTTAGCCCAGACAGAGCAGTTCTTC. This translates into CASSLAQTEQFF.

This clone was detected only once. V and J are TRBV6-6 and TRBJ1-1, with 10 bases lining up with TRBD1. This CDR3 is 14 amino acids long. CDR1 MNHNY and CDR2 SVGAGI come from the germline V gene (reference sequence). V lost 4 bases and J lost 1; bases outside the gene matches: 0. The chain's CDR3 is CASSWDRGNTEAFF. Written as DNA, the CDR3 is TGTGCCAGCAGTTGGGACAGGGGGAACACTGAAGCTTTCTTT.

The chain carries TRBV7-7 and TRBJ2-2; no clear D gene. The CDR3 loop spans 14 amino acids. Trimming stripped 5 bases from V and 2 bases from J, with 9 bases between. The germline CDR1 and CDR2 sequences are SSHAT and FNYEAQ (reference sequence). The CDR3: CASSLGSNTGELFF. The CDR3 region has the DNA TGTGCCAGCAGCCTAGGCAGTAACACCGGGGAGCTGTTTTTT.

CDR3: CASSLELAGGPGDEQFF. The CDR3, as DNA: TGTGCCAGCAGCTTAGAGTTAGCGGGAGGGCCGGGGGATGAGCAGTTCTTC. V usage is TRBV11-3 and J usage is TRBJ2-1, with 11 nucleotides matching TRBD2. The CDR3 is 17 amino acids. Germline trimming cut 0 bases from V and 8 bases from J; bases unmatched to any gene: 9. CDR1 is SGHNT and CDR2 is YENEEA in the germline V gene.

The V gene is TRBV25-1, the J gene TRBJ2-1; 10 bases are shared with TRBD1. In germline, CDR1 is MGHDK, CDR2 SYGVNS. After removal of 1 base from V and 6 bases from J, the junction contained 6 bases not matched to a gene. This CDR3 spans 16 amino acids. The DNA for the CDR3 is TGTGCCAGCAGTGAATTTGGGACAGGGGCAGTCAATGAGCAGTTCTTC. This translates into CASSEFGTGAVNEQFF.

This clone appeared once. The rearrangement joins TRBV5-8 to TRBJ1-6; D is ambiguous. CDR3 length: 16 amino acids. Trimming cost V 3 bases and J 0 bases, with 10 bases left between them. Germline-derived CDR1 and CDR2 are SGHTS and YDEGEE. CDR3 sequence (DNA): TGTGCCAGCAGCTCTCGTCCTTACTCCTATAATTCACCCCTCCACTTT. Translated: CASSSRPYSYNSPLHF.

The chain joins TRBV6-1 to TRBJ2-1; 8 nucleotides align to TRBD1. V shed 8 bases, J shed 4 bases, and the junction held 7 bases outside the gene matches. In germline, CDR1 is MNHNS, CDR2 SASEGT. The CDR3 consists of 14 residues. CDR3 nucleotide sequence: TGTGCCAGCCACCGGACAGGGAAATACAATGAGCAGTTCTTC. It codes for CASHRTGKYNEQFF.

V is TRBV5-6 and J is TRBJ1-2; D is uncertain. V dropped 2 bases and J dropped 3 bases, with 11 bases sitting between them. This CDR3 contains 14 residues. Germline CDR1 SGHDT, CDR2 YYEEEE. The CDR3 protein is CASSFGRWDYGYTF. CDR3 DNA sequence: TGTGCCAGCAGCTTTGGCAGGTGGGACTATGGCTACACCTTC.

The chain employs TRBV5-1 and TRBJ1-1; D gene uncertain. The germline V gene encodes CDR1 SGHRS and CDR2 YFSETQ. The V and J ends lost 4 bases and 1 base respectively, with 11 bases between them. This CDR3 comprises 14 residues. This CDR3 reads CASSPTSGNTEAFF. In DNA form, the CDR3 reads TGCGCCAGCAGCCCAACATCTGGGAACACTGAAGCTTTCTTT.

The chain is built from TRBV4-2 and TRBJ2-1; D is uncertain. There are 13 residues in the CDR3. V gave up 0 bases and J gave up 10 bases, with 10 bases separating them. Germline V lookup: CDR1 LGHNA, CDR2 YNFKEQ. DNA of the CDR3: TGTGCCAGCAGCCAAGAGACGCGGCTAGAGCAGTTCTTC. As protein: CASSQETRLEQFF.

This clone was counted a few times. The J gene is TRBJ2-1, the V gene TRBV2, with D possibly TRBD1 on 6 matching bases. V was trimmed by 8 bases and J by 0 bases, leaving 11 bases between them. The CDR3 has 14 amino acids. Germline CDR1 SNHLY, CDR2 FYNNEI. In DNA form, the CDR3 reads TGTGCCAGCTCCGGACAGATCTCCTACAATGAGCAGTTCTTC. Amino acids: CASSGQISYNEQFF.

The J gene is TRBJ2-7, the V gene TRBV30; maybe TRBD2 (6 bases). The CDR3 is 13 residues long. Germline V gene data show CDR1 as GTSNPN and CDR2 as SVGIG (reference sequence). Trimming took off 5 bases at V and 1 base at J, with 12 bases between the two ends. The CDR3 protein is CAWAGAGSYEQYF. The DNA for the CDR3 is TGTGCCTGGGCCGGGGCGGGGTCCTACGAGCAGTACTTC.